This note documents a single TCR beta chain sequence. Its matching antigen is unknown. Germline V gene data show CDR1 as MNHEY and CDR2 as SVGAGI. Trimming left V 5 bases short and J 1 base short, with 15 bases between. This CDR3 region has 15 residues. The sequenced template was RNA, covering the TCR beta CDR3 region. The library came from an HTBI-primed first-round RT-PCR and a second-round multiplex PCR. Each CDR3 protein gets one entry after TCRdb re-called the multiplex PCR reads with MiXCR. The sample has roughly 1.1 million distinct CDR3 sequences, about two fifths seen once; the top ten hold around 10%. The entry originates in a study of Graves' ophthalmopathy and Graves' hyperthyroidism. The study excluded patients with other autoimmune diseases, uncontrolled infections, pregnancy or lactation. Study results and limitations: Progression of ophthalmopathy was predicted by the model with more than 70% sensitivity and just over 72% specificity. Most clonotypes expanded in thyroid above 0.001 frequency were present in blood too.

Material for sequencing was peripheral blood or thyroid tissue (not recorded which). The sequence derives from an adult man with Graves' hyperthyroidism. The chain is built from TRBV6-5 and TRBJ2-7; D is possibly TRBD2 (6 bases). The CDR3 region has the DNA TGTGCCAGCAGTGAAGGGAGGTCGGGGTCCTACGAGCAGTACTTC. As protein: CASSEGRSGSYEQYF.